Reported below is one T cell receptor beta chain. This entry is derived from a study of blood T cell repertoires in COVID-19. Study background: Samples representing acute and convalescent COVID-19 were sourced from the United States, Italy and Spain. T cells, B-cell-depleted T cells, or PBMCs provided the cDNA or gDNA that served as material.

In the source study's methods: Cell counts per sample came from amplifying reference gene primers. Sequencing used immunoSEQ multiplex PCR; TCRdb keeps in-frame clones, though not all of them. For V, J and clone size, that table is used; D and trimming come from the DNA. Among some 150,000 clones listed, roughly 79% were seen once. Germline CDR1 and CDR2: SEHNR and FQNEAQ (reference sequence). With V trimmed by 3 bases and J by 0 bases, 8 bases remained unmatched. The CDR3 is made up of 17 amino acids. The chain couples TRBV7-9 to TRBJ2-3; TRBD1 matches at 8 bases. The receptor was isolated from a woman aged 60-75 years with active or convalescent COVID-19. The sample taken for sequencing was peripheral blood. The CDR3 nucleotides read TGTGCCAGCAGCTTCCCGGGACAGGTGGTGAGCACAGATACGCAGTATTTT. Its protein product is CASSFPGQVVSTDTQYF.